The 18 T cell receptor beta chains below all came from one sample that was sequenced in a study of long-term antiretroviral therapy in people with HIV. They ran version v3.0 of the immunoSEQ assay at survey level. TCRdb keeps only in-frame clones here, not all; method: immunoSEQ multiplex PCR. The profile shows some 35,000 clones, roughly four fifths of them singletons. The sample in question was unsorted PBMCs, obtained 0.6 years after starting antiretroviral therapy. The receptors derive from a man aged 18 to 30 with HIV.

A few counts support this clone. This chain joins TRBV27 and TRBJ1-5; no definite D call. CDR1 is MNHEY, CDR2 SMNVEV, per germline (reference sequence). The V end was cut by 5 bases, the J end by 5 bases, with 10 bases between. This CDR3 spans 13 amino acids. CDR3 sequence reads: CASSPRVDQPQHF. CDR3 nucleotides: TGTGCCAGCAGTCCGCGAGTCGATCAGCCCCAGCATTTT.

As to this clone: Other DNA sequences in this sample translate to the same CDR3. CDR3 region: CASSPDSTYEQYF. CDR3 sequence (DNA): TGTGCCAGCAGTCCGGACAGTACATACGAGCAGTACTTC. V usage is TRBV28 and J usage is TRBJ2-7, with D possibly matching TRBD1 (6 bases). Germline CDR1 and CDR2: MDHEN and SYDVKM. Between the trimmed V and J ends, which lost 5 bases and 4 bases, there was a span of 12 bases. The CDR3 runs 13 residues.

The J gene is TRBJ2-1, the V gene TRBV11-2; D call uncertain. V was pared by 5 bases and J by 7 bases, with 12 bases between. Germline V gene data show CDR1 as SGHAT and CDR2 as FQNNGV. This CDR3 has 13 amino acids. In nucleotides, the CDR3 is TGTGCCAGCAGCCCCAATGAGTGGAATGAGCAGTTCTTC. This encodes CASSPNEWNEQFF. The variable domain in full, with the rest retrieved from reference TRBV11-2 and TRBJ2-1, is EAGVAQSPRYKIIEKRQSVAFWCNPISGHATLYWYQQILGQGPKLLIQFQNNGVVDDSQLPKDRFSAERLKGVDSTLKIQPAKLEDSAVYLCASSPNEWNEQFFGPGTRLTVL.

The chain joins TRBV6-5 to TRBJ1-3; D gene ambiguous. Trimming took off 5 bases at V and 9 bases at J, with 17 bases between the two ends. The germline CDR1 and CDR2 sequences are MNHEY and SVGAGI. The CDR3 runs 14 residues. The CDR3 nucleotides are TGTGCCAGCAGTCCGCGTCCAAGTCCCGGCACCATATATTTT. It encodes CASSPRPSPGTIYF.

The rearrangement uses TRBV11-3 and TRBJ2-1; 11 positions agree with TRBD2. CDR1 is SGHNT and CDR2 is YENEEA in the germline V gene. The CDR3 runs to 18 residues. The V gene end was trimmed by 4 bases and the J gene end by 7 bases; junction bases not matched to a gene: 15. The CDR3: CASSSASIAGGPRNEQFF. CDR3 coding DNA: TGTGCCAGCAGCTCGGCTTCCATAGCGGGAGGGCCCCGGAATGAGCAGTTCTTC.

This rearrangement joins TRBV7-6 to TRBJ1-1, with D possibly matching TRBD1 (5 bases). Germline V gives CDR1 SGHVS, CDR2 FNYEAQ. The CDR3 contains 14 residues. V was pared by 2 bases and J by 0 bases, with 7 bases between. For the CDR3, the DNA is TGTGCCAGCAGCTTACAGGGTTTGAACACTGAAGCTTTCTTT. Its translation is CASSLQGLNTEAFF.

V is TRBV6-1 and J is TRBJ1-3; 8 bases agree with TRBD1. Germline-derived CDR1 and CDR2 are MNHNS and SASEGT. Trimming removed 4 bases from V and 0 bases from J; junction bases left unmatched: 8. There are 17 residues in the CDR3. CDR3: CASSVRGQTSSGNTIYF. CDR3 DNA sequence: TGTGCCAGCAGTGTCAGGGGGCAGACAAGCTCTGGAAACACCATATATTTT.

The chain joins TRBV2 to TRBJ2-3; no firm D call. The CDR3 has 14 residues. Germline CDR1 is SNHLY and CDR2 is FYNNEI. The V end was cut by 6 bases, the J end by 1 base, with 11 bases between. CDR3: CASRSVGGTDTQYF. CDR3 in DNA: TGTGCCAGCAGGTCAGTGGGTGGCACAGATACGCAGTATTTT.

The chain has TRBV7-2 and TRBJ2-1; D is unresolved. V lost 5 bases and J 8 bases, leaving 10 bases between the germline ends. The CDR3 runs 12 residues. Germline loops: CDR1 SGHTA, CDR2 FQGNSA. CDR3 bases: TGTGCCAGCAGCGATCCCTTTGATGAGCAGTTCTTC. Encoded protein: CASSDPFDEQFF.

The chain employs TRBV5-1 and TRBJ2-3; 8 nucleotides line up with TRBD2. CDR3 size: 14 residues. The trim removed 6 bases at V and 4 bases at J, leaving 7 bases unmatched. Per germline, CDR1 SGHRS and CDR2 YFSETQ. This CDR3 reads CASTLGTRADTQYF. The CDR3 DNA sequence: TGCGCCAGCACCTTAGGGACTAGGGCAGATACGCAGTATTTT. The full variable domain, completed using reference TRBV5-1 and TRBJ2-3, is KAGVTQTPRYLIKTRGQQVTLSCSPISGHRSVSWYQQTPGQGLQFLFEYFSETQRNKGNFPGRFSGRQFSNSRSEMNVSTLELGDSALYLCASTLGTRADTQYFGPGTRLTVL.

The gene calls are TRBV11-2 and TRBJ1-2, with D hard to call. The V end was cut by 0 bases, the J end by 4 bases, with 9 bases between. The CDR3 sequence is 14 residues long. The germline gives CDR1 SGHAT, CDR2 FQNNGV. DNA for the CDR3: TGTGCCAGCAGCTTAGATCCACTTGCCTATGGCTACACCTTC. The encoded protein is CASSLDPLAYGYTF.

The chain links TRBV5-6 to TRBJ2-7, with a weak D call TRBD1 (5 bases). The V gene lost 4 bases and the J gene lost 6 bases, with 20 bases spanning the gap. CDR1 and CDR2 (germline): SGHDT, YYEEEE. This CDR3 region has 15 residues. The CDR3 is CASSPDMGHATEQYF. CDR3 sequence (DNA): TGTGCCAGCAGCCCGGACATGGGCCACGCTACCGAGCAGTACTTC.

The chain couples TRBV5-5 to TRBJ2-1; TRBD2 aligns across 8 bases. Germline CDR1 reads SGHKS; CDR2 reads YYEKEE (reference sequence). The J segment lost 9 bases and the V segment lost 3 bases, leaving 8 bases of the junction unmatched. The CDR3 length is 14 residues. CDR3 sequence reads: CASSWRLASGEQFF. DNA for the CDR3: TGTGCCAGCAGCTGGCGACTAGCGTCGGGTGAGCAGTTCTTC.

The chain has TRBV7-2 and TRBJ1-3; D remains ambiguous. Germline V lookup: CDR1 SGHTA, CDR2 FQGNSA. The CDR3 consists of 18 residues. The V end lost 1 base, the J end lost 1 base, and 17 bases lay between the germline ends. The CDR3 DNA reads as TGTGCCAGCAGCTTAGATGTCGAGGCAGTAGTATCTGGAAACACCATATATTTT. Translation gives CASSLDVEAVVSGNTIYF.

This clone was detected once. The chain combines TRBV5-1 with TRBJ2-3; no clear D gene. Germline V gene sequence: CDR1 SGHRS, CDR2 YFSETQ. Trimming pared 5 bases from V and 4 bases from J, leaving 14 bases between. This CDR3 has 14 residues. CDR3 coding DNA: TGCGCCAGCAGGCCGGCGCCGTCCGCAGATACGCAGTATTTT. It specifies CASRPAPSADTQYF.

V gene TRBV28 combines with J gene TRBJ2-7; D uncertain. The CDR3 is made up of 13 amino acids. The ends were cut back, 3 bases at V and 0 bases at J, with 6 bases in the middle. The germline gives CDR1 MDHEN, CDR2 SYDVKM. CDR3 amino acids: CASSLLGSYEQYF. The DNA for the CDR3 is TGTGCCAGCAGTTTGCTAGGCTCCTACGAGCAGTACTTC.

The CDR3 DNA sequence: TGTGCCAGCAGCACTCTCCCGACAGGGGATGTATACAATGAGCAGTTCTTC. Translated: CASSTLPTGDVYNEQFF. The V and J genes are TRBV27 and TRBJ2-1; 8 bases agree with TRBD1. This CDR3 region has 17 residues. V lost 6 bases, J lost 4 bases, and 14 bases stayed unmatched. Germline values: CDR1 MNHEY, CDR2 SMNVEV (reference sequence).

The chain couples TRBV18 to TRBJ2-7; D unresolved. CDR1 and CDR2 from the germline V gene are KGHSH and LQKENI. This CDR3 region has 13 residues. V shed 4 bases and J shed 0 bases, with 7 bases lying between them. The CDR3 sequence is CASSQPGSYEQYF. CDR3 sequence (DNA): TGTGCCAGCTCACAACCGGGCTCCTACGAGCAGTACTTC. The variable domain in full, completed from reference TRBV18 and TRBJ2-7, reads NAGVMQNPRHLVRRRGQEARLRCSPMKGHSHVYWYRQLPEEGLKFMVYLQKENIIDESGMPKERFSAEFPKEGPSILRIQQVVRGDSAAYFCASSQPGSYEQYFGPGTRLTVT.